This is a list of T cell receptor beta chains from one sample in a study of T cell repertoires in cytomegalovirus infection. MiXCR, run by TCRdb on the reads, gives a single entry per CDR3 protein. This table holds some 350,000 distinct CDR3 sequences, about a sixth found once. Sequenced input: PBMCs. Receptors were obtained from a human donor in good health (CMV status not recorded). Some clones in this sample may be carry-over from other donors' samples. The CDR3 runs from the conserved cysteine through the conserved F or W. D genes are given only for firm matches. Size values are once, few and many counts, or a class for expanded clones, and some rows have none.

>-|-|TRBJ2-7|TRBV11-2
TGTGCCAGCAGCCCTGGGACACTTCCCGTCTACGAGCAGTACTTC
CASSPGTLPVYEQYF
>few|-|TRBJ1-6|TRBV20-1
TGCAGTGCTAGGCCCCAGGAATTCCCCTATTCACCCCTCCACTTT
CSARPQEFPYSPLHF
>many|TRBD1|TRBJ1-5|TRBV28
TGTGCCAGCAGTTTGGCAGAACAGGGGATGGATCAGCCCCAGCATTTT
CASSLAEQGMDQPQHF
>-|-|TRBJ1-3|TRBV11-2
TGTGCCAGCAGCACGGGAGCGGGAAACACCATATATTTT
CASSTGAGNTIYF
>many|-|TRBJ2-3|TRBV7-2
TGTGCCAGCAGCTTAAGGGGTAGCGTCACAGATACGCAGTATTTT
CASSLRGSVTDTQYF
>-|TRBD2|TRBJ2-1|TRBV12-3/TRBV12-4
TGTGCCAGCCTTGCGGGAGACAATGAGCAGTTCTTC
CASLAGDNEQFF
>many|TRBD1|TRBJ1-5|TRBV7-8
TGTGCCAGCAGCTTCCCCAGGGACAGCAATAGCAATCAGCCCCAGCATTTT
CASSFPRDSNSNQPQHF
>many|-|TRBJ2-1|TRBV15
TGTGCCACCAGCAGAGATGCGGGGATCTACAATGAGCAGTTCTTC
CATSRDAGIYNEQFF
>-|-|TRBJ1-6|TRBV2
TGTGCCAGCGCGGCCGGTCTTAATTCACCCCTCCACTTT
CASAAGLNSPLHF
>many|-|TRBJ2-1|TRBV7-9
TGTGCCAGCAGCGCCGACCGTAATGAGCAGTTCTTC
CASSADRNEQFF
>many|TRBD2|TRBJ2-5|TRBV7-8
TGTGCCAGCTCCCTGTTGGGGGGGTACCAAGAGACCCAGTACTTC
CASSLLGGYQETQYF
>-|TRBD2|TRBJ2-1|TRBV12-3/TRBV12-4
TGTGCCAGCGGCCGAGGGACTAGCGGGAGGAATGAGCAGTTCTTC
CASGRGTSGRNEQFF
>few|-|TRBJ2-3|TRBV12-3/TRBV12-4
TGTGCCAGCAGTTTAACCGCCCCCCCTGCAGATACGCAGTATTTT
CASSLTAPPADTQYF
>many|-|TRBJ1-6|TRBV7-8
TGTGCCAGCAGCTTTCGACTCAGTAGGCGATCCTATAATTCACCCCTCCACTTT
CASSFRLSRRSYNSPLHF
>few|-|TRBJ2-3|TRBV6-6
TGTGCCAGCAGTTACTCGGACGAAACGCAGTATTTT
CASSYSDETQYF
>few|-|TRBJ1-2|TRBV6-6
TGTGCCAGCAGTCCCCAAAACTATGGCTACACCTTC
CASSPQNYGYTF